This T cell receptor beta chain was documented in a study of blood T cells in healthy people across ages. Across the whole study: The template switching approach captured approximately one barcoded beta molecule for every two T cells. Study findings and constraints: Older individuals had lower TCR beta diversity per million T cells (the decline was roughly linear).

This clonotype has a handful of counts. The antigen is unknown. The ends were cut back, 0 bases at V and 8 bases at J, with 13 bases in the middle. Germline V gives CDR1 MNHNY, CDR2 SVGAGI (reference sequence). The CDR3 is made up of 14 amino acids. Using a J-beta primer mix together with a sample-barcoded 5' primer, a second PCR was run for about 6 to 11 cycles. TCRdb analysed the 5' RACE reads with MiXCR anew, one entry per CDR3 protein. The sample consists of some 1.4 million distinct CDR3 sequences, roughly 40% of them appearing once. The clonotype comes from a woman between 18 and 29 years old in good health. This chain connects TRBV6-6 to TRBJ1-2, with D perhaps TRBD1 (6 bases). Sequenced material: blood. CDR3 region: CASSYSSGGAGYTF. DNA of the CDR3: TGTGCCAGCAGTTACTCTTCGGGGGGCGCGGGCTACACCTTC.